The 17 T cell receptor beta chains listed next were all sequenced from one sample in a study of shared clonotypes between healthy human individuals. Sequencing was performed with immunoSEQ multiplex PCR; in TCRdb, only in-frame clones are kept and a portion is missing. Altogether about 580,000 clones are present, 95% to 98% being singletons, with the ten largest covering 0.25% to 0.35%. CD45RO-negative CD8 cells positively selected for CCR7 made up the naive population, which excluded terminally differentiated effector memory CD45RA+ cells. The specimen was naive CD8+ T cells sorted from blood. The source of these receptors is a man aged 25-40 years in good health.

The chain links TRBV6-6 to TRBJ2-7, with TRBD2 matching 12 bases. Germline CDR1 reads MNHNY; CDR2 reads SVGAGI (reference sequence). The CDR3 is 15 residues long. With 6 bases clipped from V and 6 bases from J, the junction kept 9 bases outside the gene matches. In DNA, the CDR3 is TGTGCCAGCAGCCAACTAGCGGGAGGCCCCAGCGAGCAGTACTTC. Its translation: CASSQLAGGPSEQYF.

The V and J genes are TRBV15 and TRBJ1-5; 10 nucleotides align to TRBD1. V dropped 5 bases and J dropped 7; count of bases not matched to a gene: 8. The length of the CDR3 is 15 residues. Germline lookup yields CDR1 LNHNV and CDR2 YYDKDF (reference sequence). CDR3 sequence: CATSADRGPYQPQHF. CDR3 sequence (DNA): TGTGCCACCAGCGCTGACAGGGGGCCGTACCAGCCCCAGCATTTT.

The chain combines TRBV15 with TRBJ2-3; perhaps TRBD2 as D (6 bases). The CDR3 sequence is 16 residues long. From germline, CDR1 is LNHNV and CDR2 YYDKDF (reference sequence). Trimming removed 2 bases from V and 1 base from J, with 13 bases in between. As DNA, the CDR3 is TGTGCCACCAGCAGACTGACTAGTTTCGGCACAGATACGCAGTATTTT. The encoded protein is CATSRLTSFGTDTQYF.

J is TRBJ2-6 and V is TRBV7-9; D gene uncertain. Trimming left V 5 bases short and J 1 base short, with 9 bases between. CDR1 and CDR2 from the germline V gene are SEHNR and FQNEAQ (reference sequence). CDR3 length equals 15 residues. This CDR3 is CASSRVGSGANVLTF. In nucleotides, the CDR3 is TGTGCCAGCAGCCGCGTGGGTTCTGGGGCCAACGTCCTGACTTTC.

The gene calls are TRBV15 and TRBJ2-7, with TRBD1 matching over 9 bases. Germline lookup yields CDR1 LNHNV and CDR2 YYDKDF (reference sequence). The CDR3 is 17 amino acids. Trimming cost V 0 bases and J 0 bases; bases outside gene matches: 6. CDR3 residues: CATSRDVTGGFSYEQYF. The CDR3 DNA is TGTGCCACCAGCAGAGATGTTACAGGGGGCTTCTCCTACGAGCAGTACTTC.

This clone was seen a single time. The chain combines TRBV5-1 with TRBJ1-1; 8 bases agree with TRBD1. V shed 4 bases and J 1 base; nucleotides not matched to a gene: 6. Germline loops: CDR1 SGHRS, CDR2 YFSETQ. The CDR3 has 15 amino acids. The CDR3 loop is CASSPGQVGNTEAFF. The CDR3 DNA sequence: TGCGCCAGCAGCCCGGGACAGGTAGGGAACACTGAAGCTTTCTTT.

The chain recombines TRBV9 with TRBJ1-2, with no clear D. With 6 bases removed from V and 6 bases from J, the gap between germline ends came to 9 bases. The CDR3 contains 11 residues. Germline CDR1 SGDLS, CDR2 YYNGEE. The CDR3 reads CASTSVNGYTF. In DNA, the CDR3 is TGTGCCAGCACCAGCGTGAATGGCTACACCTTC.

The chain joins TRBV11-2 to TRBJ2-5; 8 bases are a match to TRBD2. V dropped 1 base and J dropped 5; count of bases not matched to a gene: 6. The CDR3 has 15 amino acids. Germline lookup yields CDR1 SGHAT and CDR2 FQNNGV. The CDR3: CASSLAVRGGETQYF. In nucleotides, the CDR3 is TGTGCCAGCAGCTTAGCAGTTCGGGGGGGCGAGACCCAGTACTTC.

To note about this clone: In the same sample, other DNA sequences code for this CDR3. This chain joins TRBV27 and TRBJ2-7; no clear D gene. Trimming removed 3 bases at V and 2 bases at J, with 8 bases between. CDR3 size: 13 residues. Per germline, CDR1 MNHEY and CDR2 SMNVEV (reference sequence). CDR3 DNA: TGTGCCAGCAGTTTTGGCGCACCCTACGAGCAGTACTTC. This gives the protein CASSFGAPYEQYF.

The V gene is TRBV7-9, the J gene TRBJ2-1; 8 positions match TRBD1. Germline lookup yields CDR1 SEHNR and CDR2 FQNEAQ (reference sequence). This CDR3 contains 13 residues. The junction had 0 bases not matched to a gene; V was cut back by 1 base and J by 7 bases. CDR3 protein: CASSLDRGNEQFF. CDR3 bases: TGTGCCAGCAGCTTAGACAGGGGGAATGAGCAGTTCTTC.

The chain combines TRBV6-1 with TRBJ1-5; no clear D gene. There are 11 residues in the CDR3. Germline lookup yields CDR1 MNHNS and CDR2 SASEGT. V was pared by 4 bases and J by 4 bases, with 2 bases between. In DNA, the CDR3 is TGTGCCAGCAGTGTAAATCAGCCCCAGCATTTT. It encodes CASSVNQPQHF.

The chain employs TRBV7-8 and TRBJ2-5; 15 bases are a match to TRBD2. V shed 4 bases and J 5 bases; nucleotides not matched to a gene: 11. The CDR3 runs to 18 residues. Germline-derived CDR1 and CDR2 are SGHVS and FQNEAQ. The CDR3 region has the DNA TGTGCCAGCAGCTCCTGGACTAGCGGGAGGGTTGGTGCGGAGACCCAGTACTTC. This encodes CASSSWTSGRVGAETQYF.

The chain recombines TRBV13 with TRBJ2-2; 7 positions agree with TRBD1. The junction had 6 bases not matched to a gene; V was cut back by 0 bases and J by 5 bases. The CDR3 has 16 residues. Per germline, CDR1 PRHDT and CDR2 FYEKMQ (reference sequence). The CDR3 nucleotides read TGTGCCAGCAGCTTAGGCCTACAGGGGTTAACCGGGGAGCTGTTTTTT. Translated, it gives CASSLGLQGLTGELFF.

The chain has TRBV29-1 and TRBJ2-5; 8 bases are shared with TRBD1. The CDR3 has 17 residues. The junction had 13 bases not matched to a gene; V was cut back by 0 bases and J by 4 bases. Germline assignment: CDR1 SQVTM and CDR2 ANQGSEA. As DNA, the CDR3 is TGCAGCGTTGAAGATCCCGTCTGGCAGGGGGCGGCAGAGACCCAGTACTTC. Translation: CSVEDPVWQGAAETQYF.

The rearrangement uses TRBV16 and TRBJ2-3; 10 nucleotides match TRBD1. The V and J ends lost 2 bases and 4 bases, in that order; junction bases with no gene match: 12. CDR1 and CDR2 (germline): KGHSY, FQNENV. The CDR3 length is 18 residues. The CDR3 spells CASSQGQGGLVVADTQYF. CDR3 sequence (DNA): TGTGCCAGCAGCCAAGGACAGGGGGGCCTGGTCGTGGCAGATACGCAGTATTTT.

The DNA for the CDR3 is TGCGCCAGTCGACCCCGGCCAACAGGCTCCTACGAGCAGTACTTC. Amino acids: CASRPRPTGSYEQYF. The chain joins TRBV10-2 to TRBJ2-7; tentative D call: TRBD1 (5 bases). Germline CDR1 reads WSHSY; CDR2 reads SAAADI. This CDR3 has 15 residues. V lost 9 bases to trimming and J lost 0 bases, with 18 bases between them.

The chain is built from TRBV11-2 and TRBJ2-1; TRBD1 aligns across 7 bases. CDR3 length equals 16 residues. V was clipped by 7 bases and J by 0 bases; unmatched bases: 9. Germline V lookup: CDR1 SGHAT, CDR2 FQNNGV. This CDR3 reads CASMPVQGISYNEQFF. The CDR3 region has the DNA TGTGCCAGCATGCCCGTACAGGGGATCTCCTACAATGAGCAGTTCTTC.